The clone carrying this TCR beta chain appeared once. Its antigen remains unknown. Germline assignment: CDR1 SQVTM and CDR2 ANQGSEA. Trimming took off 4 bases at V and 3 bases at J, with 7 bases between the two ends. The CDR3 totals 12 residues. The source of the sample is a study of cytomegalovirus exposure and HLA in healthy donors. Findings and caveats of the study: Cytomegalovirus association was assigned to about 150 TCR beta chains.

Some clones are missing from TCRdb's copy, which holds only in-frame ones; the method was immunoSEQ multiplex PCR. The sample has about 83,000 clones; around 96% are singletons. The chain combines TRBV29-1 with TRBJ1-5; D is perhaps TRBD1 (6 bases). The clonotype comes from a woman between 18 and 30 years old in good health and CMV-seronegative. The sample comprised PBMCs. The DNA for the CDR3 is TGCAGCGTTGCAGGGGTCAATCAGCCCCAGCATTTT. As protein: CSVAGVNQPQHF.